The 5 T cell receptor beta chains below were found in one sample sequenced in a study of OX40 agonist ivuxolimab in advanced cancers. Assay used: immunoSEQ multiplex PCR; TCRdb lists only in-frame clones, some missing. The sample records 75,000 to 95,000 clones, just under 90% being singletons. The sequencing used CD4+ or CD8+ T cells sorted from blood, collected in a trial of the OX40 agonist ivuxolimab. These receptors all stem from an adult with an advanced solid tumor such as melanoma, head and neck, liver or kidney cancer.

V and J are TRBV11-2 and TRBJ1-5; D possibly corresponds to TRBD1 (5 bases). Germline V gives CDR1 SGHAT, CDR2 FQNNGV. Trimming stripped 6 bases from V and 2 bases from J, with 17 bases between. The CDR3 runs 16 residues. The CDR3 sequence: CASRQGTFEGNQPQHF. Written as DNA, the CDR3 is TGTGCCAGCAGACAAGGGACGTTCGAGGGCAATCAGCCCCAGCATTTT.

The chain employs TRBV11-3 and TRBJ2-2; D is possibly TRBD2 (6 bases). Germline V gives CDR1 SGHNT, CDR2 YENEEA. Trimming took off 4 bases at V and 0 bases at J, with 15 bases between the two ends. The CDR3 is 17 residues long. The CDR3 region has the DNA TGTGCCAGCAGCTCCAGGGTTTCGGGGGCGAACACCGGGGAGCTGTTTTTT. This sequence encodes CASSSRVSGANTGELFF.

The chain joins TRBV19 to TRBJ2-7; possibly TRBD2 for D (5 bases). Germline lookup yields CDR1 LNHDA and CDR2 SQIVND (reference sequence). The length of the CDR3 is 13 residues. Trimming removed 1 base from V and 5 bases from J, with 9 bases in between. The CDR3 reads CASSIGGSNEQYF. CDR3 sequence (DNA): TGTGCCAGTAGTATAGGTGGGAGTAACGAGCAGTACTTC.

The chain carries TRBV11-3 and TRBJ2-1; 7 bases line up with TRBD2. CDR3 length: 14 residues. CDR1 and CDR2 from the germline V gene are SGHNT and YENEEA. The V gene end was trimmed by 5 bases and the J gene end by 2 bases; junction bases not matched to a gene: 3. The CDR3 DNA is TGTGCCAGCAGCCCCGGGACTACCTACAATGAGCAGTTCTTC. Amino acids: CASSPGTTYNEQFF.

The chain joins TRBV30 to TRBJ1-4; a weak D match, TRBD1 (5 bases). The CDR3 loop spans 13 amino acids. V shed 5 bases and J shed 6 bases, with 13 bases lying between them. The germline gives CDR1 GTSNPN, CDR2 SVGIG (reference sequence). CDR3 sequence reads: CAWATGVDEKLFF. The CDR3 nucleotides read TGTGCCTGGGCGACGGGGGTAGATGAAAAACTGTTTTTT.